This T cell receptor (beta chain) originates from a study of blood T cells in healthy people across ages. With a J-beta primer mix and a sample-barcoded 5' primer, a second PCR ran about 6 to 11 cycles. A single record per CDR3 protein comes from TCRdb applying MiXCR to the 5' RACE reads. In the table there are 910,000 or so distinct CDR3 sequences, about 53% of which are singletons. Deletions cut 3 bases from V and 10 bases from J, with 23 bases between. From germline, CDR1 is DFQATT and CDR2 SNEGSKA (reference sequence). The CDR3 contains 15 residues. Specimen: blood. The source is a woman aged 55-70 years in good health. J is TRBJ2-3 and V is TRBV20-1; maybe TRBD2 (7 bases). The CDR3: CSASRGTREASSQYF. The DNA for the CDR3 is TGCAGTGCTAGTCGTGGGACACGGGAGGCTTCCTCGCAGTATTTT.